Listed below are T cell receptor beta chains from one sample, sequenced in a study of cytomegalovirus exposure and HLA in healthy donors. Measured with immunoSEQ multiplex PCR; TCRdb has only the in-frame clones, and not every one. The table records approximately 180,000 clones, around four fifths of them present only once. The source material was PBMCs. The origin of the receptors is a girl aged 5-17 years in good health and CMV-seropositive. CDR3s include the opening cysteine and the closing phenylalanine or tryptophan. Fields, in order: D gene, clone size, V gene, J gene, CDR3 DNA, CDR3 protein. The D gene is left open where the match is weak. The size of a clone is reported for some rows only, either as once, few or many, or as a class for expanded clones.

-,-,TRBV7-2,TRBJ1-3,TGTGCCAGCAGTCCCCGGGGGGCTGGAAACACCATATATTTT,CASSPRGAGNTIYF
-,few,TRBV29-1,TRBJ1-1,TGCAGCGTTTTTAAGGGGCGAGCTTTCTTT,CSVFKGRAFF
-,once,TRBV2,TRBJ2-2,TGTGCCAGCAGCCCGGTTCCCCCCGGGGAGCTGTTTTTT,CASSPVPPGELFF
TRBD1,-,TRBV29-1,TRBJ2-2,TGCAGCGTTACACAGGGGGGGAACACCGGGGAGCTGTTTTTT,CSVTQGGNTGELFF
-,-,TRBV20-1,TRBJ2-3,TGCAGTGCTAGACGTCTAGATACGCAGTATTTT,CSARRLDTQYF
-,-,TRBV27,TRBJ2-6,TGTGCCAGCAGCCCCGTATTGGGGGCCAACGTCCTGACTTTC,CASSPVLGANVLTF
-,-,TRBV4-1,TRBJ2-1,TGCGCCAGCAGCCAGATAGAGGACTTATACAATGAGCAGTTCTTC,CASSQIEDLYNEQFF
TRBD1,-,TRBV27,TRBJ1-2,TGTGCCAGCAGTTTAGTGGACAGGGCGGATGGCTACACCTTC,CASSLVDRADGYTF
-,-,TRBV7-9,TRBJ2-2,TGTGCCAGCAGCTTATACACCACCGGGGAGCTGTTTTTT,CASSLYTTGELFF
-,-,TRBV15,TRBJ1-1,TGTGCCACCAGCAGAGACGGTAAAGCTTTCTTT,CATSRDGKAFF
-,-,TRBV20-1,TRBJ2-3,TGCAGTGCCCTCCAGGGGGATACGCAGTATTTT,CSALQGDTQYF
-,-,TRBV29-1,TRBJ1-1,TGCAGCGTTGAGGACAGACTCACTGAAGCTTTCTTT,CSVEDRLTEAFF
TRBD2,-,TRBV19,TRBJ2-3,TGTGCCAGTAGTATAGCACTAGCGGGGGGGCCCAGCACAGATACGCAGTATTTT,CASSIALAGGPSTDTQYF
-,-,TRBV2,TRBJ2-1,TGTGCCAGCAGTGAAATTTGGTCGTTGAGGTATGAGCAGTTCTTC,CASSEIWSLRYEQFF
-,-,TRBV6-5,TRBJ1-1,TGTGCCAGCACCCGGGGAGGGATGGACACTGAAGCTTTCTTT,CASTRGGMDTEAFF
-,-,TRBV19,TRBJ1-5,TGTGCCAGTAGTCGACAGACTAGCAATCAGCCCCAGCATTTT,CASSRQTSNQPQHF
-,few,TRBV13,TRBJ1-3,TGTGCCAGCAGCCCCCGATCGGGATTCGAAAACACCATATATTTT,CASSPRSGFENTIYF
TRBD1,-,TRBV5-1,TRBJ2-5,TGCGCCAGCAGCCCGGAGGGTTGGGGACAGGGCCAAGAGACCCAGTACTTC,CASSPEGWGQGQETQYF
-,-,TRBV9,TRBJ1-2,TGTGCCAGCAGCGTAGCAGGGGCCCCGTGGCGTGGCTACACCTTC,CASSVAGAPWRGYTF
-,-,TRBV9,TRBJ2-7,TGTGCCAGCAGCGTAGGGGCCAGCTCCTACGAGCAGTACTTC,CASSVGASSYEQYF
-,-,TRBV6-1,TRBJ2-7,TGTGCCGGACTGGGGGCCTCCTACGAGCAGTACTTC,CAGLGASYEQYF
TRBD1,-,TRBV2,TRBJ1-5,TGTGCCAGCAGGGCCGGGGGACAGAGCAATCAGCCCCAGCATTTT,CASRAGGQSNQPQHF
-,-,TRBV27,TRBJ1-5,TGTGCCAGCAGTTCGAGAATAAACAGGGAACAGCCCCAGCATTTT,CASSSRINREQPQHF
-,-,TRBV5-1,TRBJ1-2,TGCGCCAGCAGTTTAGACACAGGGCCACGGGACTACACCTTC,CASSLDTGPRDYTF
-,-,TRBV15,TRBJ1-2,TGTGCCACCAGCAGAGGGGAGGGGGGATCAGTACATGGCTACACCTTC,CATSRGEGGSVHGYTF
TRBD1,-,TRBV5-4,TRBJ2-3,TGTGCCAGCAGCACGGGACAGGGCCGCACAGATACGCAGTATTTT,CASSTGQGRTDTQYF
-,-,TRBV18,TRBJ2-7,TGTGCCAGCTCACCACTAACAGGCTCCTACGAGCAGTACTTC,CASSPLTGSYEQYF
-,-,TRBV4-1,TRBJ2-3,TGCGCCAGCAGCCAGGACTCCACAGATACGCAGTATTTT,CASSQDSTDTQYF